Presented here are 11 T cell receptor beta chains from one specimen sequenced in a study of T-cell reconstitution after alpha-beta-depleted transplantation in children. During its preparation, the TCRbeta library received unique molecular identifiers. TCRdb independently ran MiXCR on the PCR reads; one entry per CDR3 protein. This table has 300,000 to 350,000 distinct CDR3 sequences, around 16% appearing once. This specimen consisted of PBMCs, mostly from graft donor cells, obtained 360 days after TCRalphabeta/CD19-depleted stem cell transplant. These receptors were obtained from a male patient between 2 and 10 years old who had a stem cell transplant for acute lymphoblastic leukemia, so the T cells may come from the graft donor.

This clonotype was recorded only once. The chain has TRBV29-1 and TRBJ2-1, with 8 bases lining up with TRBD2. This CDR3 region has 19 residues. V lost 0 bases to trimming and J lost 2 bases; unmatched junction nucleotides: 15. Germline CDR1 reads SQVTM; CDR2 reads ANQGSEA. In DNA, the CDR3 is TGCAGCGTTGAAGATCTTCCGGCCAGGACTAGCCCGACCTACAATGAGCAGTTCTTC. Encoded protein: CSVEDLPARTSPTYNEQFF.

In its sample, this clonotype was seen a few times. V is TRBV11-2 and J is TRBJ2-1; D unclear. CDR3 length equals 15 residues. Germline CDR1 and CDR2: SGHAT and FQNNGV. The ends were cut back, 0 bases at V and 10 bases at J, with 16 bases in the middle. The CDR3 region has the DNA TGTGCCAGCAGCTTAGATCAGGTAGAGATCCGCGAGCAGTTCTTC. Encoded protein: CASSLDQVEIREQFF.

This chain joins TRBV6-2 or TRBV6-3 and TRBJ2-1; D gene uncertain. The CDR3 loop spans 13 amino acids. V lost 0 bases to trimming and J lost 9 bases, with 9 bases between them. Germline CDR1 reads MNHEY; CDR2 reads SVGEGT. The CDR3 here is CASSYSTVSEQFF. The DNA for the CDR3 is TGTGCCAGCAGTTACTCGACCGTCAGTGAGCAGTTCTTC.

The V call is TRBV12-3 or TRBV12-4, the J call TRBJ2-3; the match to TRBD2 covers 7 bases. Unmatched junction bases numbered 19, after V lost 6 bases and J lost 4 bases. There are 18 residues in the CDR3. The CDR3 is CASRGEAGILISPDTQYF. The CDR3 coding sequence is TGTGCCAGCAGGGGAGAAGCGGGAATCCTAATATCCCCAGATACGCAGTATTTT.

The chain carries TRBV29-1 and TRBJ2-7, with D possibly being TRBD2 (6 bases). The CDR3 extends over 15 amino acids. V lost 0 bases to trimming and J lost 0 bases, with 12 bases between them. Germline CDR1 and CDR2: SQVTM and ANQGSEA. The CDR3 loop is CSVEERGILSYEQYF. The CDR3 DNA reads as TGCAGCGTTGAAGAGCGCGGGATTCTCTCCTACGAGCAGTACTTC.

This clonotype was detected only a few times. The chain uses TRBV7-2 and TRBJ2-1; 9 positions match TRBD1. The CDR3 is 15 amino acids. The germline V gene has CDR1 SGHTA and CDR2 FQGNSA. V trimming: 5 bases; J trimming: 8 bases; junction bases outside the gene matches: 10. The CDR3 DNA reads as TGTGCCAGCAGCCCGGCGGGACAGGGTATCTATGAGCAGTTCTTC. Protein sequence: CASSPAGQGIYEQFF.

The gene calls are TRBV28 and TRBJ2-5; D is uncertain. Germline V gene lookup returns CDR1 MDHEN and CDR2 SYDVKM. V was shortened by 3 bases and J by 1 base, with 21 bases between the two germline ends. This CDR3 spans 18 amino acids. The CDR3, as DNA: TGTGCCAGCAGTTTGGGCTCAGATGGAACTTATCGCCAAGAGACCCAGTACTTC. Its protein is CASSLGSDGTYRQETQYF.

The V gene is TRBV10-3, the J gene TRBJ2-1, with TRBD2 as a possible D gene (6 bases). This CDR3 is 14 amino acids long. Germline loops: CDR1 ENHRY, CDR2 SYGVKD. V lost 0 bases, J lost 4 bases, and 7 bases lay in between. CDR3 DNA: TGTGCCATCAGTGAGTCGGGGACTTACAATGAGCAGTTCTTC. This codes for CAISESGTYNEQFF.

The chain uses TRBV28 and TRBJ2-7; TRBD1 or TRBD2 may be the D gene (5 bases each). Looked up from germline, CDR1 is MDHEN and CDR2 is SYDVKM. Trimming left V 6 bases short and J 7 bases short, with 13 bases between. CDR3 size: 12 residues. The CDR3 DNA reads as TGTGCCAGCAGATCGGGGCTGGGGGAGCAGTACTTC. Translated: CASRSGLGEQYF.

This clonotype was seen a handful of times. The genes are TRBV7-3 and TRBJ2-5, with 9 bases aligning to TRBD1. From germline, CDR1 is SGHTA and CDR2 FQGTGA. V shed 2 bases, J shed 2 bases, and the junction held 3 bases outside the gene matches. The CDR3 sequence is 15 residues long. The CDR3 bases are TGTGCCAGCAGCTTAGGGGACAGGGTACAAGAGACCCAGTACTTC. It encodes CASSLGDRVQETQYF.

This clonotype was counted a few times. The genes are TRBV29-1 and TRBJ2-5; 7 bases map to TRBD1. The V segment lost 6 bases and the J segment 0 bases; nucleotides outside the gene matches: 1. The CDR3 loop spans 12 amino acids. In germline, CDR1 is SQVTM, CDR2 ANQGSEA. The CDR3 DNA reads TGCAGCGTAGGGACAGACCAAGAGACCCAGTACTTC. Its protein is CSVGTDQETQYF.